Here is one T cell receptor (beta chain) with its context. This sample is drawn from a study of cytomegalovirus exposure and HLA in healthy donors. Study overall: Early release data held roughly 90 million unique TCRs from HLA-typed donors.

It was with 60 Vbeta and 13 Jbeta primers that the PCR ran. Data came from immunoSEQ multiplex PCR; TCRdb stores just in-frame clones and leaves some out. This sample's table has around 50,000 clones. The V gene lost 5 bases and the J gene lost 9 bases, with 17 bases spanning the gap. Germline CDR1 LNHDA, CDR2 SQIVND (reference sequence). The CDR3 has 14 residues. The donors (healthy individuals) were bone marrow donors. The receptor was isolated from a woman between 35 and 50 years old in good health and CMV-seronegative. This chain links TRBV19 with TRBJ2-1; perhaps TRBD2 as D (5 bases). Source material: PBMCs. CDR3 nucleotide sequence: TGTGCCAGTAGTCCTCCGGGAACGGGAAGTGAGCAGTTCTTC. Its protein product is CASSPPGTGSEQFF.